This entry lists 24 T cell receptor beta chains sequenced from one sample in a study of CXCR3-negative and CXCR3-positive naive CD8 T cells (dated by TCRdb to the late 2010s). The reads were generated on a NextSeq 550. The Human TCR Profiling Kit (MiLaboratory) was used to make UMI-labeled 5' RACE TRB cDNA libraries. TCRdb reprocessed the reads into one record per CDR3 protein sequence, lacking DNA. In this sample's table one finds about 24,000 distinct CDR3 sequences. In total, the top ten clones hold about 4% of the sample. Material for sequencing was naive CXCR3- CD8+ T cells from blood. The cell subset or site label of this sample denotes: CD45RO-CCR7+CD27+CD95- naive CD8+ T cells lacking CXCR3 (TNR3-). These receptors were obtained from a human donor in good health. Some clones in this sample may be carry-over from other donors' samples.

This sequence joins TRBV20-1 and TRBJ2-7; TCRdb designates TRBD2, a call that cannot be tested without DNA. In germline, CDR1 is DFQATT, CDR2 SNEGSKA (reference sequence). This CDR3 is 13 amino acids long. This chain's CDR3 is CSASRQLVYEQYF.

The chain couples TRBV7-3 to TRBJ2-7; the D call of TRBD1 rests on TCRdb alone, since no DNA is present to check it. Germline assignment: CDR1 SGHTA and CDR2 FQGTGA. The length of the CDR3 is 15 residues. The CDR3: CASSSGQGEMNEQYF.

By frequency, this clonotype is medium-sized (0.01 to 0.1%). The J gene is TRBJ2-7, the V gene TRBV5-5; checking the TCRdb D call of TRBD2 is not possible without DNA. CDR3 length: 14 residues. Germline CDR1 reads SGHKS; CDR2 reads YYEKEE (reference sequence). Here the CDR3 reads CASSPGTRRYEQYF. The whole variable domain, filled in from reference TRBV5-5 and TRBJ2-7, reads DAGVTQSPTHLIKTRGQQVTLRCSPISGHKSVSWYQQVLGQGPQFIFQYYEKEERGRGNFPDRFSARQFPNYSSELNVNALLLGDSALYLCASSPGTRRYEQYFGPGTRLTVT.

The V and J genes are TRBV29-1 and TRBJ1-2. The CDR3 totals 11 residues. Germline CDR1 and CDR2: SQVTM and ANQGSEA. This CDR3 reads CSGQANYGYTF.

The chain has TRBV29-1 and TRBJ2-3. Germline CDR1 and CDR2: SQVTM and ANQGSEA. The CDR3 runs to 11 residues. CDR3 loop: CSVEGADTQYF.

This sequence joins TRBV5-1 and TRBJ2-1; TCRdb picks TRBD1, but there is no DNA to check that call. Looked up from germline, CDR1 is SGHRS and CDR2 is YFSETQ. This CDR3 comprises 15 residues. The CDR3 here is CASSSIRDRDNEQFF.

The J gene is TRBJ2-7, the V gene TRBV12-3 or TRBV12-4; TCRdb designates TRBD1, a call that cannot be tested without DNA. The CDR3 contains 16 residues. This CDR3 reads CASSSPQGQVPYEQYF.

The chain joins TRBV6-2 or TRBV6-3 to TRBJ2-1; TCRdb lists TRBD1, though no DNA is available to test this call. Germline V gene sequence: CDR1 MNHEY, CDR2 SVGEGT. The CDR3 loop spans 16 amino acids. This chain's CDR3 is CASGTPSETGRSEQFF.

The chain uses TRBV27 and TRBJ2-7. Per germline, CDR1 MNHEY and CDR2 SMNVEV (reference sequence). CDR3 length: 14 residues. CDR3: CASSPGLSYYEQYF.

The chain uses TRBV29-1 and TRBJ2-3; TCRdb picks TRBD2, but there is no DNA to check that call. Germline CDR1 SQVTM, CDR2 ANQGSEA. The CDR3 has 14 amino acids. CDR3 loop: CSVLRAGDTDTQYF.

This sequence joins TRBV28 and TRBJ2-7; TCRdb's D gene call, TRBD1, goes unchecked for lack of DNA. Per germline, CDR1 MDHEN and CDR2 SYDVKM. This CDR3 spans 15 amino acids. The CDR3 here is CASSSSPYGSYEQYF.

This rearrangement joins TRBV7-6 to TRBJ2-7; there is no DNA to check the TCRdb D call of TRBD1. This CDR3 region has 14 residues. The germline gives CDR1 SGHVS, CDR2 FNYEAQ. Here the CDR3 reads CASSSGQGLHEQYF.

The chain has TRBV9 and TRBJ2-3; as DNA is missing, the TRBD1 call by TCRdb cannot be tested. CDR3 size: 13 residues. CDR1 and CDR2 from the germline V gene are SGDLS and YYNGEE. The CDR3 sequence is CASSVPPTHTQYF.

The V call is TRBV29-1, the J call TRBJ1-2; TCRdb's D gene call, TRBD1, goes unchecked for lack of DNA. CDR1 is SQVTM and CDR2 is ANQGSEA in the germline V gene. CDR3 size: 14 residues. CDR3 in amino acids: CSVDPPDGNYGYTF.

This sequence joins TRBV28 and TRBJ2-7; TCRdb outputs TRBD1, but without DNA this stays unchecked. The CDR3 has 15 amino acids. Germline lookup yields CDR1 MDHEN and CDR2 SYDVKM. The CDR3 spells CASSFGQDSSYEQYF.

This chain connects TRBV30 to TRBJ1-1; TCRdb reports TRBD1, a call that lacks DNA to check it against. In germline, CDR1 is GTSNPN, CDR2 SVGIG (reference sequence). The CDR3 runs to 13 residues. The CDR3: CAWTEGWTTEAFF.

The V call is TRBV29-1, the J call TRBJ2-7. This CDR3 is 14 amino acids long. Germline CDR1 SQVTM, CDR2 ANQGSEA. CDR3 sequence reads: CSVESGAHIYEQYF.

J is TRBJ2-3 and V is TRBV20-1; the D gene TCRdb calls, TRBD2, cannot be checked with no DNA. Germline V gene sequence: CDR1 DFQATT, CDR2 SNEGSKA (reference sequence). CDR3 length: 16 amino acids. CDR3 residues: CSARVGTSRGTDTQYF.

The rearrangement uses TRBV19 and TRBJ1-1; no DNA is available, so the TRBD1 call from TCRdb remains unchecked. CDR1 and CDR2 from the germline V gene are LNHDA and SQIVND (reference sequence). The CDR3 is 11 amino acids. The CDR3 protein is CASTGQAEAFF.

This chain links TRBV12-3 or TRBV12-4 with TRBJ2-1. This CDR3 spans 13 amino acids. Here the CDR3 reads CASSDDSYNEQFF.

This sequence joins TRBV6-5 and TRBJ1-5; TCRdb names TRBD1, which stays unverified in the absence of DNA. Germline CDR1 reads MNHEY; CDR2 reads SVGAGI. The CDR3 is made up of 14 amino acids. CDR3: CASSQGMGNQPQHF.

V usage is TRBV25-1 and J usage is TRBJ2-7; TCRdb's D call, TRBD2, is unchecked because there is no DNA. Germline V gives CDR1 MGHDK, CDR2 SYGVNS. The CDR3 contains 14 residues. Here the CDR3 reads CASTGWDSTYEQYF.

CDR3 loop: CASSLDPGGQPKLYNEQFF. The chain combines TRBV7-9 with TRBJ2-1; TCRdb picks TRBD1, but there is no DNA to check that call. The CDR3 runs to 19 residues. Germline values: CDR1 SEHNR, CDR2 FQNEAQ (reference sequence). Full variable domain (outside the CDR3, taken from reference TRBV7-9 and TRBJ2-1): DTGVSQNPRHKITKRGQNVTFRCDPISEHNRLYWYRQTLGQGPEFLTYFQNEAQLEKSRLLSDRFSAERPKGSFSTLEIQRTEQGDSAMYLCASSLDPGGQPKLYNEQFFGPGTRLTVL.

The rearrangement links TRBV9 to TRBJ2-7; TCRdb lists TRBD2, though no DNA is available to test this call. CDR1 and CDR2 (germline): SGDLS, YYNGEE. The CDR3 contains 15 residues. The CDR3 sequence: CASSPQGPSPYEQYF.